This TCR beta chain was sequenced for a study of cytomegalovirus exposure and HLA in healthy donors. The ends were cut back, 1 base at V and 5 bases at J, with 9 bases in the middle. The CDR3 spans 13 residues. Germline CDR1 and CDR2: SGHAT and FQNNGV. 13 Jbeta primers and 60 Vbeta primers were used for the PCR. Repertoires were generated with immunoSEQ multiplex PCR, while TCRdb's copy carries only in-frame clones and drops some. The data show 80,000 to 95,000 clones, roughly 76% seen once. Study-wide results and caveats: In vitro testing confirmed a few CMV-associated chains as specific for CMV antigens. One variant, a missense change in DCLRE1C, was linked in a later analysis to TCR beta V- and J-gene trimming. The Asian-associated ancestry cluster reportedly had fewer N-insertions than the approximately 650-donor mean in a later analysis.

Donors showed nominal health when sampled, although they likely had unrecorded immune exposures. About this clone: What it binds is unknown.

This chain joins TRBV11-2 and TRBJ2-7; D is uncertain. Source material: PBMCs. This TCR was recovered from a woman under 40 in good health and CMV-seronegative. The CDR3 sequence: CASSLGQDDEQYF. The CDR3 nucleotides are TGTGCCAGCAGCTTAGGGCAAGATGACGAGCAGTACTTC.